The present entry profiles one TCR beta chain with its context. There is no known antigen for this receptor. No much larger clonotype is one base removed from it; base qualities were not supplied. The data were taken from a study of radiotherapy plus CTLA-4 blockade in lung cancer (dated by TCRdb to between 2018 and 2020). General notes on the study: Among the enrolled patients, about 19% had an objective response, and 31% reached disease control.

General study outcomes and caveats: The strongest predictors of response, as reported, were early dynamic changes in blood T cell clones along with a rise in serum interferon-beta after radiation. After treatment with radiotherapy and ipilimumab, TCR clones that originated in tumors expanded in peripheral blood.

To prepare the library, the immunoSEQ multiplex PCR assay was applied. TCRdb limited this immuneACCESS table to in-frame rearrangements with V and J called. A share of clones is missing; checked studies link under half to unresolved V genes, and the rest is unexplained. Recorded for this sample are approximately 73,000 clones; about nine tenths of them occurred a single time. The ten largest make up 35% to 45% of the sample. Focal radiation therapy combined with CTLA-4 blockade (ipilimumab) was tested in patients with chemo-refractory metastatic non-small-cell lung cancer. The germline V gene specifies SGHNT as CDR1 and YENEEA as CDR2. The V end gives up 1 base and the J end 2 bases, leaving 4 bases in the junction not matched to a gene. The CDR3 runs 16 amino acids, cysteine and phenylalanine included. Left in the record is the CDR3 DNA by itself, 48 bases read in frame from the first base.

Material: peripheral blood, obtained from a patient treated with radiotherapy plus ipilimumab. This clonotype originated in a human donor with non-small cell lung cancer that progressed on radiotherapy plus ipilimumab. This chain joins TRBV11-3 to TRBJ2-1; TRBD2 matches 8 bases in the middle. The nucleotide sequence is given as TGTGCCAGCAGCTTAGGGGGCGGGAGGACCTACAATGAGCAGTTCTTC. This yields the protein CASSLGGGRTYNEQFF.